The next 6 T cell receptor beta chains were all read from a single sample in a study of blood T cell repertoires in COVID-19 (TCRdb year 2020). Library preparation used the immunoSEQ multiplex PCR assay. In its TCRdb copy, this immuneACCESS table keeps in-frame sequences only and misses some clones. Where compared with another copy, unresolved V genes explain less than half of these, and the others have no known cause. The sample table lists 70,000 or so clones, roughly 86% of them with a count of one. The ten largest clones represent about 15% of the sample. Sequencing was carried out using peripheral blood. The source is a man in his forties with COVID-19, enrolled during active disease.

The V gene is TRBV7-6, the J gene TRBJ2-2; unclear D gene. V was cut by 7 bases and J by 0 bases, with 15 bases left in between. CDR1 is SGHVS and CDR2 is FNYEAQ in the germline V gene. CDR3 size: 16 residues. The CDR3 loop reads CASNPQARSNTGELFF. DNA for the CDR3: TGTGCCAGCAACCCCCAAGCCAGGTCGAACACCGGGGAGCTGTTTTTT.

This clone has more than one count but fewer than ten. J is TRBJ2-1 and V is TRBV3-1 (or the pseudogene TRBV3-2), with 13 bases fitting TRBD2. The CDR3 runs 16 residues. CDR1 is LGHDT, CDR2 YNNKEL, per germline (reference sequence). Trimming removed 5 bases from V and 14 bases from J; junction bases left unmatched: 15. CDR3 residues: CASSLSGLAGRGEEFF. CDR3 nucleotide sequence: TGTGCCAGCAGCTTGTCGGGACTAGCGGGACGGGGGGAGGAGTTCTTC.

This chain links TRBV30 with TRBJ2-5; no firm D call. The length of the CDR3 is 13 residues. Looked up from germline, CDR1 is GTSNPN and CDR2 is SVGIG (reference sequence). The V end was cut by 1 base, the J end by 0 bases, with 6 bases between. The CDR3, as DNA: TGTGCCTGGAGTGGAGGCCACCAAGAGACCCAGTACTTC. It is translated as CAWSGGHQETQYF.

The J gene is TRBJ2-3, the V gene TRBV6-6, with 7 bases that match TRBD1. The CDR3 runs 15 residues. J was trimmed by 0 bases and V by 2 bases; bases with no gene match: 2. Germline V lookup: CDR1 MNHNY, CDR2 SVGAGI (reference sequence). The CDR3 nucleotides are TGTGCCAGCAGTTACGTGGGACAGAGCACAGATACGCAGTATTTT. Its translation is CASSYVGQSTDTQYF.

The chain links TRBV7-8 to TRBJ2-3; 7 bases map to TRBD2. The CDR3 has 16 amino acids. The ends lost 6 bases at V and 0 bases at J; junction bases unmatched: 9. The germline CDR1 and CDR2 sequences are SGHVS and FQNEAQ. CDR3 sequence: CASSLLLAESTDTQYF. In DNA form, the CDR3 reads TGTGCCAGCAGTCTCCTCCTAGCGGAGAGCACAGATACGCAGTATTTT.

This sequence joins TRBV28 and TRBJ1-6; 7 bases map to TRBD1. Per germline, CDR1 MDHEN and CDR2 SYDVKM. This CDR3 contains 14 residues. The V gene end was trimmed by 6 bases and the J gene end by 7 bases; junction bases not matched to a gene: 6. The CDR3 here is CASSWGQMNSPLHF. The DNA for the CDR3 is TGTGCCAGCAGCTGGGGACAGATGAATTCACCCCTCCACTTT.